Listed here are 30 T cell receptor beta chains from one sample, sequenced in a study of blood T cells in healthy people across ages. A second PCR of about 6 to 11 cycles used a sample-barcoded 5' primer and a J-beta primer mix. TCRdb recomputed calls from the 5' RACE reads with MiXCR, one row per CDR3 protein. Altogether hundreds of thousands of distinct CDR3 sequences are present, more than 40% being singletons, with the ten largest covering roughly 19%. Material for sequencing was blood. These receptors were taken from a man between 60 and 75 years old in good health.

The rearrangement uses TRBV2 and TRBJ2-6; no firm D call. The V and J ends lost 6 bases and 1 base respectively, with 16 bases between them. From germline, CDR1 is SNHLY and CDR2 FYNNEI. This CDR3 is 17 amino acids long. This CDR3 reads CASSGTPITSGANVLTF. CDR3 in DNA: TGTGCCAGCAGCGGAACACCTATTACTTCTGGGGCCAACGTCCTGACTTTC.

The chain joins TRBV28 to TRBJ1-4; possible D gene TRBD1, 5 bases. Germline V gene data show CDR1 as MDHEN and CDR2 as SYDVKM. This CDR3 has 15 residues. The V gene lost 4 bases and the J gene lost 8 bases, with 17 bases spanning the gap. CDR3 sequence reads: CASSYHQGLGEKLFF. In DNA form, the CDR3 reads TGTGCCAGCAGTTACCACCAGGGCCTGGGGGAAAAACTGTTTTTT.

The gene calls are TRBV4-2 and TRBJ2-5, with TRBD2 identical over 10 bases. The CDR3 sequence is 21 residues long. Germline-derived CDR1 and CDR2 are LGHNA and YNFKEQ. The ends lost 0 bases at V and 1 base at J; junction bases unmatched: 17. This CDR3 reads CASSQEAGGPGLLQSQETQYF. DNA for the CDR3: TGTGCCAGCAGCCAAGAAGCGGGGGGGCCGGGTTTGCTTCAGAGCCAAGAGACCCAGTACTTC.

This clonotype was counted only a few times. The junction shows a germline mismatch at one end, possibly a read error. J is TRBJ2-7 and V is TRBV11-2, with TRBD2 as a possible D gene (7 bases). Germline lookup yields CDR1 SGHAT and CDR2 FQNNGV. The CDR3 length is 16 residues. The CDR3 DNA reads TGTGCTAGCAGCTTGTCCGGGCGGGGGCCAACCTACGAGCAGTACTTC. It translates to CASSLSGRGPTYEQYF.

The sample holds many counts of this clonotype. V gene TRBV10-3 combines with J gene TRBJ2-7; D unclear. The CDR3 totals 14 residues. Germline V gives CDR1 ENHRY, CDR2 SYGVKD. Trimming removed 3 bases at V and 0 bases at J, with 9 bases between. The CDR3 is CAISDRPDSYEQYF. Written as DNA, the CDR3 is TGTGCCATCAGTGATCGGCCCGACTCCTACGAGCAGTACTTC.

The V and J genes are TRBV2 and TRBJ1-1; D is ambiguous. Per germline, CDR1 SNHLY and CDR2 FYNNEI. The CDR3 extends over 14 amino acids. V was trimmed by 1 base and J by 1 base, leaving 7 bases between them. CDR3 in DNA: TGTGCCAGCAGTGAAGGGTTAGGGAACACTGAAGCTTTCTTT. It specifies CASSEGLGNTEAFF.

The chain carries TRBV5-6 and TRBJ2-5; 7 bases are shared with TRBD2. The CDR3 contains 13 residues. CDR1 and CDR2 from the germline V gene are SGHDT and YYEEEE. V was pared by 7 bases and J by 4 bases, with 7 bases of the junction left unmatched. DNA for the CDR3: TGTGCCAGCGGACTAAGCGGGGCAGAGACCCAGTACTTC. Translated: CASGLSGAETQYF.

This clonotype was detected ten times or more. The genes are TRBV5-1 and TRBJ2-3; 12 bases are a match to TRBD2. The CDR3 is 16 amino acids. The germline CDR1 and CDR2 sequences are SGHRS and YFSETQ. The ends lost 4 bases at V and 4 bases at J; junction bases unmatched: 7. The CDR3 is CASSRSASGGADTQYF. In DNA form, the CDR3 reads TGCGCCAGCAGCCGCTCCGCTAGCGGGGGGGCAGATACGCAGTATTTT.

This clonotype was found once. The rearrangement links TRBV11-2 to TRBJ1-4, with a weak D call TRBD1 (6 bases). Trimming shortened V by 5 bases and J by 10 bases, and 17 bases separated the two germline ends. CDR1 is SGHAT and CDR2 is FQNNGV in the germline V gene. This CDR3 has 14 residues. Here the CDR3 DNA reads TGTGCCAGCAGCCTTGGGGGCGGGCCTAGAAAACTGTTTTTT. Protein: CASSLGGGPRKLFF.

CDR3 in DNA: TGTGCCAGCAGTTTAGGGACTACCAACGAAGATGAGCAGTTCTTC. Its protein is CASSLGTTNEDEQFF. The chain combines TRBV27 with TRBJ2-1; 7 bases line up with TRBD2. This CDR3 spans 15 amino acids. In germline, CDR1 is MNHEY, CDR2 SMNVEV (reference sequence). V shed 2 bases and J 8 bases; nucleotides not matched to a gene: 9.

The rearrangement joins TRBV20-1 to TRBJ1-1; no clear D. The ends were cut back, 0 bases at V and 0 bases at J, with 5 bases in the middle. This CDR3 is 13 amino acids long. Germline-derived CDR1 and CDR2 are DFQATT and SNEGSKA (reference sequence). CDR3 bases: TGCAGTGCTAGAGATACAATGAACACTGAAGCTTTCTTT. Its protein product is CSARDTMNTEAFF.

J is TRBJ2-7 and V is TRBV18; D remains ambiguous. Per germline, CDR1 KGHSH and CDR2 LQKENI. The CDR3 runs to 15 residues. The ends were cut back, 3 bases at V and 0 bases at J, with 12 bases in the middle. The CDR3 coding sequence is TGTGCCAGCTCACCTCGGAGATCGGGCTCCTACGAGCAGTACTTC. This sequence encodes CASSPRRSGSYEQYF.

This clonotype was counted between two and nine times. The rearrangement uses TRBV5-1 and TRBJ2-7; D may be TRBD1 or TRBD2 (5 bases each). Trimming took off 4 bases at V and 3 bases at J, with 14 bases between the two ends. This CDR3 has 14 amino acids. Germline CDR1 and CDR2: SGHRS and YFSETQ. The CDR3 nucleotides read TGCGCCAGCAGCCTCGGGACGGCTAACTACGAGCAGTACTTC. It encodes CASSLGTANYEQYF.

This clonotype was counted a few times. The chain links TRBV6-1 to TRBJ2-5; TRBD1 aligns across 7 bases. The J call may be in error: the DNA end matches TRBJ2-7 better. CDR3 length: 15 amino acids. The germline V gene has CDR1 MNHNS and CDR2 SASEGT. For the CDR3, the DNA is TGTGCCAGCAGAGAACCGGCAGGGGGTAGGTACGAGCAGTACTTC. Its translation: CASREPAGGRYEQYF.

The V gene is TRBV6-1, the J gene TRBJ2-7, with D possibly TRBD1 on 6 matching bases. The V gene's germline CDR1 is MNHNS and CDR2 SASEGT. V shed 2 bases and J shed 1 base, with 6 bases lying between them. The length of the CDR3 is 13 residues. Here the CDR3 reads CASSEQGSYEQYF. Here the CDR3 DNA reads TGTGCCAGCAGTGAACAGGGGTCCTACGAGCAGTACTTC.

The V call is TRBV6-1, the J call TRBJ2-5, with 11 bases matching TRBD2. The germline gives CDR1 MNHNS, CDR2 SASEGT. CDR3 length: 16 amino acids. Trimming removed 6 bases from V and 4 bases from J; junction bases left unmatched: 10. The CDR3 DNA reads TGTGCCAGCAGCTCCGGGACTAGCGGCTGGGTAGAGACCCAGTACTTC. Amino acids: CASSSGTSGWVETQYF.

The chain employs TRBV12-3 or TRBV12-4 and TRBJ2-7, with TRBD2 identical over 11 bases. Trimming took 5 bases from V and 7 from J; bases not matched to a gene: 10. The length of the CDR3 is 15 residues. For the CDR3, the DNA is TGTGCCAGCAGTATTAGCGGGGGGGCCTACAATGAGCAGTACTTC. Amino acid sequence: CASSISGGAYNEQYF.

This clonotype appeared a few times. The chain carries TRBV4-3 and TRBJ2-7; the D is unclear. The CDR3 runs to 13 residues. Trimming left V 4 bases short and J 3 bases short, with 10 bases between. Germline assignment: CDR1 LGHNA and CDR2 YSLEER. The CDR3 DNA reads TGCGCCAGCAGCCCTTGGACCAACTACGAGCAGTACTTC. Amino acids: CASSPWTNYEQYF.

This chain joins TRBV10-3 and TRBJ2-3, with D unclear. The CDR3 length is 14 residues. The V end was cut by 2 bases, the J end by 0 bases, with 6 bases between. Germline-derived CDR1 and CDR2 are ENHRY and SYGVKD. The CDR3 DNA reads as TGTGCCATCAGTGAGGGGGTTAGCACAGATACGCAGTATTTT. Translating it yields CAISEGVSTDTQYF.

The rearrangement links TRBV14 to TRBJ2-5; D is unclear. The CDR3 loop spans 15 amino acids. Deletions cut 0 bases from V and 9 bases from J, with 17 bases between. Germline lookup yields CDR1 SGHDN and CDR2 FVKESK. CDR3 in DNA: TGTGCCAGCAGCCAAGATCATGGCGGCTCACGGTCCCAGTACTTC. It specifies CASSQDHGGSRSQYF.

This clonotype was detected ten times or more. V and J are TRBV20-1 and TRBJ2-7; a possible D gene is TRBD2 (5 bases). Germline values: CDR1 DFQATT, CDR2 SNEGSKA (reference sequence). This CDR3 has 13 residues. V lost 0 bases to trimming and J lost 5 bases, with 11 bases between them. CDR3 sequence reads: CSARDSLAHEQYF. CDR3 nucleotide sequence: TGCAGTGCTAGAGATTCCCTAGCCCACGAGCAGTACTTC.

This clonotype was observed many times. This chain connects TRBV7-3 to TRBJ2-2, with TRBD1 matching 10 bases. Germline CDR1 reads SGHTA; CDR2 reads FQGTGA. The CDR3 is 15 residues long. V lost 5 bases, J lost 5 bases, and 5 bases stayed unmatched. DNA of the CDR3: TGTGCCAGCAGCATGGGACAGGGGAGGACCGGGGAGCTGTTTTTT. This sequence encodes CASSMGQGRTGELFF.

The V and J genes are TRBV19 and TRBJ2-5, with D unclear. Germline CDR1 reads LNHDA; CDR2 reads SQIVND (reference sequence). V lost 5 bases and J lost 0, with 10 bases in between. CDR3 size: 14 residues. CDR3 coding DNA: TGTGCCAGTAGTCCCACGGGCCACCAAGAGACCCAGTACTTC. This gives the protein CASSPTGHQETQYF.

This clonotype was counted between two and nine times. The gene calls are TRBV6-6 and TRBJ1-5, with TRBD1 matching over 7 bases. The CDR3 has 15 amino acids. Unmatched junction bases numbered 2, after V lost 2 bases and J lost 1 base. Germline V gene sequence: CDR1 MNHNY, CDR2 SVGAGI (reference sequence). CDR3 sequence (DNA): TGTGCCAGCAGTTACGAGGGACAGAGCAATCAGCCCCAGCATTTT. Translation: CASSYEGQSNQPQHF.

The chain joins TRBV20-1 to TRBJ1-5, with D perhaps matching TRBD1 (5 bases). Germline CDR1 DFQATT, CDR2 SNEGSKA (reference sequence). The ends were cut back, 0 bases at V and 7 bases at J, with 13 bases in the middle. This CDR3 spans 14 amino acids. The chain's CDR3 is CSAREVQGRQPQHF. Written as DNA, the CDR3 is TGCAGTGCTAGAGAGGTCCAGGGACGACAGCCCCAGCATTTT.

The rearrangement joins TRBV12-3 or TRBV12-4 to TRBJ2-3; perhaps TRBD2 as D (5 bases). Trimming took 7 bases from V and 5 from J, leaving 13 bases between them. The CDR3 is made up of 13 amino acids. DNA of the CDR3: TGTGCCAGCATTACCGGGAAGGGAGATACGCAGTATTTT. This codes for CASITGKGDTQYF.

This clonotype was seen many times. CDR3 amino acids: CASSPEASYEQYF. CDR3 nucleotide sequence: TGTGCCAGCAGCCCGGAAGCTTCCTACGAGCAGTACTTC. V is TRBV7-6 and J is TRBJ2-7; D is unresolved. The germline V gene encodes CDR1 SGHVS and CDR2 FNYEAQ. The germline V and J ends were trimmed by 5 bases and 1 base, with 9 bases remaining between them. This CDR3 contains 13 residues.

As for this clonotype: The conserved phenylalanine or tryptophan normally closing the CDR3 is absent here, so this likely arose from a read error. The chain uses TRBV2 and TRBJ2-7; D is uncertain. This CDR3 comprises 10 residues. The ends were cut back, 6 bases at V and 6 bases at J, with 6 bases in the middle. CDR1 is SNHLY and CDR2 is FYNNEI in the germline V gene. The DNA of the CDR3 is TGTGCCAGCAGGACCTCCGAGCAGTACTTA. This translates into CASRTSEQYL.

V and J are TRBV20-1 and TRBJ2-3, with TRBD2 matching over 8 bases. The CDR3 sequence is 14 residues long. The germline CDR1 and CDR2 sequences are DFQATT and SNEGSKA (reference sequence). The junction had 4 bases not matched to a gene; V was cut back by 5 bases and J by 0 bases. This CDR3 is CSARGGTSTDTQYF. The CDR3 region has the DNA TGCAGTGCTCGGGGGGGTACAAGCACAGATACGCAGTATTTT.

The rearrangement uses TRBV12-3 or TRBV12-4 and TRBJ1-3; D gene uncertain. This CDR3 comprises 15 residues. Trimming cost V 3 bases and J 0 bases, with 9 bases left between them. The CDR3 loop reads CASSFGANSGNTIYF. The CDR3 nucleotides are TGTGCCAGCAGTTTTGGCGCTAACTCTGGAAACACCATATATTTT.